This T cell receptor beta chain was profiled in a study of T cells expressing NK-cell markers. Study-wide background: Eight donors were sequenced, of whom seven were HCMV-seropositive, while the remaining one was HCMV-seronegative.

The CDR3 is made up of 16 amino acids. Germline CDR1 reads MNHEY; CDR2 reads SVGEGT. Template switching by 5'RACE with UMIs generated the TCR beta cDNA. One entry per CDR3 protein, without DNA, is what TCRdb gives after re-calling the 5' RACE reads. This sample contains a few hundred thousand distinct CDR3 sequences. This sequence joins TRBV6-2 or TRBV6-3 and TRBJ2-4; TCRdb indicates TRBD1, and absent DNA this call remains unverified. The source material was blood T cells: a sorted CD56 or NKG2C T cell subset, CD4+ or CD8+ T cells, or bulk PBMC T cells (not recorded which). The TCR originated in a man between 18 and 69 years old in good health. This CDR3 reads CASSPGMGTGKNIQYF.